Listed here are 29 T cell receptor beta chains from one sample, sequenced in a study of CD8 T cells in ankylosing spondylitis. Findings and caveats of the study: What seemed typical of ankylosing spondylitis blood was a TCR beta motif built from several highly homologous variants.

Which antigens these TCRs recognize remains unknown. TCRdb re-called the 5' RACE reads through MiXCR, storing one row per CDR3 protein. The data hold more than 650,000 distinct CDR3 sequences, with around 11% observed a single time. Sequenced: blood, either unsorted or a sorted T cell fraction (not recorded which). The receptors were sampled from a male donor with ankylosing spondylitis.

This sequence joins TRBV4-1 and TRBJ2-7, with 9 bases lining up with TRBD1. V was clipped by 1 base and J by 2 bases; unmatched bases: 3. Germline-derived CDR1 and CDR2 are MGHRA and YSYEKL. The CDR3 sequence is 15 residues long. CDR3 region: CASSQVGDRAYEQYF. The CDR3 nucleotides read TGCGCCAGCAGCCAAGTGGGGGACAGGGCCTACGAGCAGTACTTC.

Comments on this clonotype: An end of the junction does not agree with germline; a read error may underlie this. V usage is TRBV5-1 and J usage is TRBJ1-5; D remains ambiguous. Germline V gene lookup returns CDR1 SGHRS and CDR2 YFSETQ. The CDR3 totals 13 residues. For the CDR3, the DNA is TGCGCCAGCAGCGTCAACCGGGATTGGCCCCAGAATTTT. Translated, it gives CASSVNRDWPQNF.

This clonotype was seen a handful of times. The chain has TRBV4-3 and TRBJ2-2, with D perhaps matching TRBD1 (6 bases). V lost 1 base and J 12 bases, leaving 12 bases between the germline ends. This CDR3 has 13 amino acids. Per germline, CDR1 LGHNA and CDR2 YSLEER. The CDR3 region is CASSQAGAPQLFF. The CDR3 coding sequence is TGCGCCAGCAGCCAAGCAGGGGCCCCCCAGCTGTTTTTT.

V usage is TRBV12-3 or TRBV12-4 and J usage is TRBJ1-1, with 12 bases matching TRBD1. The V segment lost 6 bases and the J segment 1 base; nucleotides outside the gene matches: 6. CDR3 size: 16 residues. Written as DNA, the CDR3 is TGTGCCAGCAGACCGGGACAGGGGGCTGGGAACACTGAAGCTTTCTTT. Amino acid sequence: CASRPGQGAGNTEAFF.

This clonotype turned up a few times. V and J are TRBV5-1 and TRBJ2-1; D is perhaps TRBD2 (6 bases). The CDR3 has 17 residues. Looked up from germline, CDR1 is SGHRS and CDR2 is YFSETQ. Trimming removed 7 bases at V and 2 bases at J, with 22 bases between. CDR3 in amino acids: CASAGPGGAGTYNEQFF. The DNA for the CDR3 is TGCGCCAGCGCCGGGCCAGGAGGGGCGGGCACCTACAATGAGCAGTTCTTC.

This clonotype was counted at least ten times. The gene calls are TRBV12-3 or TRBV12-4 and TRBJ2-3; D is undetermined. Between the trimmed V and J ends, which lost 7 bases and 0 bases, there was a span of 8 bases. The CDR3 runs 13 residues. CDR3 sequence: CASTVLSTDTQYF. CDR3 coding DNA: TGTGCCAGCACCGTATTGAGCACAGATACGCAGTATTTT.

This clonotype was picked up a small number of times. This sequence joins TRBV4-2 and TRBJ2-5; D might be TRBD2 (7 bases). Deletions cut 0 bases from V and 5 bases from J, with 13 bases between. Germline V lookup: CDR1 LGHNA, CDR2 YNFKEQ. CDR3 size: 15 residues. CDR3 sequence reads: CASSQDWGGGETQYF. The DNA for the CDR3 is TGTGCCAGCAGCCAAGATTGGGGAGGGGGGGAGACCCAGTACTTC.

This clonotype was detected a few times. V gene TRBV20-1 combines with J gene TRBJ2-3; TRBD1 agrees at 10 bases. CDR1 is DFQATT and CDR2 is SNEGSKA in the germline V gene (reference sequence). V gave up 6 bases and J gave up 3 bases; unmatched junction bases: 6. This CDR3 has 14 residues. This CDR3 is CSAVGQGTTDTQYF. CDR3 coding DNA: TGCAGTGCGGTGGGACAGGGGACGACAGATACGCAGTATTTT.

This CDR3 reads CSVEGTSNVLTF. CDR3 nucleotides: TGCAGCGTTGAAGGGACTTCGAACGTCCTGACTTTC. The chain recombines TRBV29-1 with TRBJ2-6; possible D gene TRBD2, 5 bases. With 1 base removed from V and 10 bases from J, the gap between germline ends came to 8 bases. Germline V gene lookup returns CDR1 SQVTM and CDR2 ANQGSEA. The CDR3 runs to 12 residues.

The V call is TRBV28, the J call TRBJ2-7; possible D gene TRBD1, 6 bases. Trimming took off 3 bases at V and 4 bases at J, with 13 bases between the two ends. The CDR3 extends over 14 amino acids. Per the germline V gene, CDR1 is MDHEN and CDR2 is SYDVKM. The DNA of the CDR3 is TGTGCCAGCAGTTTCCTACAGGGAGTATACGAGCAGTACTTC. Translated: CASSFLQGVYEQYF. The variable domain in full, with the rest retrieved from reference TRBV28 and TRBJ2-7, is DVKVTQSSRYLVKRTGEKVFLECVQDMDHENMFWYRQDPGLGLRLIYFSYDVKMKEKGDIPEGYSVSREKKERFSLILESASTNQTSMYLCASSFLQGVYEQYFGPGTRLTVT.

This CDR3 is CASRSLKLGNTIYF. In DNA, the CDR3 is TGTGCCAGCAGGTCCCTCAAGTTGGGAAACACCATATATTTT. The V gene is TRBV7-9, the J gene TRBJ1-3; D is unclear. With 6 bases removed from V and 4 bases from J, the gap between germline ends came to 13 bases. This CDR3 comprises 14 residues. Germline V gene data show CDR1 as SEHNR and CDR2 as FQNEAQ (reference sequence).

The rearrangement links TRBV20-1 to TRBJ1-1; possible D gene TRBD1, 5 bases. The CDR3 contains 13 residues. The V and J ends lost 3 bases and 7 bases respectively, with 15 bases between them. Germline V gives CDR1 DFQATT, CDR2 SNEGSKA (reference sequence). CDR3 protein: CSASLAEQVEAFF. The CDR3 DNA follows: TGCAGTGCTAGTCTCGCAGAACAGGTTGAAGCTTTCTTT.

In this sample, this clonotype turned up a few times. The V gene is TRBV20-1, the J gene TRBJ2-3, with D tentatively TRBD2 (5 bases). The CDR3 extends over 13 amino acids. V lost 5 bases and J 6 bases, leaving 15 bases between the germline ends. In germline, CDR1 is DFQATT, CDR2 SNEGSKA (reference sequence). The CDR3 DNA reads as TGCAGTGCTCCTAACCCTAGCTCGGATACGCAGTATTTT. This encodes CSAPNPSSDTQYF.

Only a few counts were recorded for this clonotype. The CDR3 DNA reads TGCGCCAGCAGCGTGGAAGCCCCCACAGATACGCAGTATTTT. Translated: CASSVEAPTDTQYF. The rearrangement links TRBV5-1 to TRBJ2-3; D is undetermined. Trimming took 4 bases from V and 2 from J, leaving 11 bases between them. The CDR3 consists of 14 residues. In germline, CDR1 is SGHRS, CDR2 YFSETQ.

In its sample, this clonotype was seen a few times. This chain connects TRBV10-3 to TRBJ2-3, with 8 bases that match TRBD2. The germline V gene encodes CDR1 ENHRY and CDR2 SYGVKD. CDR3 size: 15 residues. V gave up 3 bases and J gave up 1 base; unmatched junction bases: 3. This CDR3 is CAISERAGGTDTQYF. CDR3 coding DNA: TGTGCCATCAGTGAACGAGCGGGGGGCACAGATACGCAGTATTTT.

This clonotype has just a few counts. V and J are TRBV6-6 and TRBJ1-6, with D perhaps matching TRBD1 (5 bases). V was shortened by 7 bases and J by 10 bases, with 11 bases between the two germline ends. The CDR3 has 12 residues. Germline assignment: CDR1 MNHNY and CDR2 SVGAGI (reference sequence). The CDR3 coding sequence is TGTGCCAGCAAACCCGGGACCTCACCCCTCCACTTT. As protein: CASKPGTSPLHF.

This clonotype appeared many times. V usage is TRBV10-3 and J usage is TRBJ2-7, with D possibly being TRBD1 or TRBD2 (5 bases each). The germline V and J ends were trimmed by 9 bases and 4 bases, with 13 bases remaining between them. Germline CDR1 and CDR2: ENHRY and SYGVKD. The CDR3 contains 12 residues. CDR3: CAIGRDGYEQYF. CDR3 bases: TGTGCCATAGGACGGGACGGTTACGAGCAGTACTTC.

The chain couples TRBV4-1 to TRBJ2-3, with D unclear. Germline V lookup: CDR1 MGHRA, CDR2 YSYEKL. CDR3 size: 13 residues. V lost 4 bases to trimming and J lost 2 bases, with 7 bases between them. CDR3 in DNA: TGCGCCAGCAGCCGCTACTTCACAGATACGCAGTATTTT. Protein: CASSRYFTDTQYF.

This clonotype has at least ten counts. This chain uses TRBV20-1 with TRBJ2-1; 11 bases agree with TRBD2. The CDR3 contains 14 residues. Trimming cost V 4 bases and J 4 bases; bases outside gene matches: 3. CDR1 and CDR2 from the germline V gene are DFQATT and SNEGSKA (reference sequence). The CDR3 coding sequence is TGCAGTGCTACCACTAGCGGGAGTTACAATGAGCAGTTCTTC. Protein: CSATTSGSYNEQFF.

This clonotype was observed a handful of times. The V call is TRBV29-1, the J call TRBJ2-3, with 8 positions matching TRBD1. The CDR3 contains 14 residues. Germline-derived CDR1 and CDR2 are SQVTM and ANQGSEA. With V trimmed by 7 bases and J by 3 bases, 9 bases remained unmatched. CDR3 in amino acids: CSGTPGTGTDTQYF. DNA for the CDR3: TGCAGCGGGACCCCCGGGACAGGAACAGATACGCAGTATTTT.

This sequence joins TRBV27 and TRBJ1-5; TRBD1 might be the D (5 bases). Germline lookup yields CDR1 MNHEY and CDR2 SMNVEV (reference sequence). Trimming shortened V by 4 bases and J by 2 bases, and 12 bases separated the two germline ends. The CDR3 totals 15 residues. This CDR3 reads CASSYVRVGNQPQHF. The CDR3 nucleotides are TGTGCCAGCAGTTATGTCAGGGTCGGCAATCAGCCCCAGCATTTT.

J is TRBJ2-7 and V is TRBV3-1; D gene unclear. This CDR3 is 11 amino acids long. Trimming left V 4 bases short and J 4 bases short, with 5 bases between. The germline gives CDR1 LGHDT, CDR2 YNNKEL (reference sequence). The CDR3 DNA is TGTGCCAGCAGCCCTCAATACGAGCAGTACTTC. As protein: CASSPQYEQYF.

In its sample, this clonotype was seen a few times. CDR3 sequence: CASSVFSGSAYNEQFF. Here the CDR3 DNA reads TGTGCCAGCAGTGTCTTTAGCGGGAGTGCTTACAATGAGCAGTTCTTC. V usage is TRBV6-1 and J usage is TRBJ2-1; 9 bases agree with TRBD2. J was trimmed by 4 bases and V by 4 bases; bases with no gene match: 8. From germline, CDR1 is MNHNS and CDR2 SASEGT. The CDR3 spans 16 residues.

This clonotype was observed a handful of times. The V call is TRBV18, the J call TRBJ1-2, with D unresolved. Germline assignment: CDR1 KGHSH and CDR2 LQKENI. The V end was cut by 3 bases, the J end by 5 bases, with 13 bases between. This CDR3 contains 14 residues. CDR3 DNA sequence: TGTGCCAGCTCACCCCAAAAGGACCTATATGGCTACACCTTC. Residues: CASSPQKDLYGYTF.

This clonotype showed up just a few times. V usage is TRBV11-3 and J usage is TRBJ2-7; 7 bases fit TRBD1. The germline gives CDR1 SGHNT, CDR2 YENEEA. The CDR3 has 15 amino acids. The ends lost 3 bases at V and 3 bases at J; junction bases unmatched: 8. The CDR3 protein is CASSLVPGQIYEQYF. CDR3 DNA: TGTGCCAGCAGCTTGGTTCCGGGACAGATCTACGAGCAGTACTTC.

The table lists this clonotype with many counts. The chain couples TRBV6-5 to TRBJ2-2, with TRBD1 matching 7 bases. V gave up 0 bases and J gave up 3 bases; unmatched junction bases: 7. The CDR3 consists of 17 residues. Germline CDR1 is MNHEY and CDR2 is SVGAGI. This chain's CDR3 is CASSYSSRQGDTGELFF. In nucleotides, the CDR3 is TGTGCCAGCAGTTACTCGAGTAGACAGGGCGACACCGGGGAGCTGTTTTTT.

The rearrangement uses TRBV3-1 and TRBJ2-6; possible D gene TRBD1, 6 bases. The CDR3 is made up of 17 amino acids. Trimming took 4 bases from V and 1 from J, leaving 14 bases between them. Germline CDR1 and CDR2: LGHDT and YNNKEL (reference sequence). CDR3 in amino acids: CASSPTRGFSGANVLTF. CDR3 DNA: TGTGCCAGCAGCCCCACGAGGGGGTTTTCTGGGGCCAACGTCCTGACTTTC.

The chain uses TRBV7-9 and TRBJ1-1, with a possible D match to TRBD1 (5 bases). The V gene's germline CDR1 is SEHNR and CDR2 FQNEAQ (reference sequence). The CDR3 has 16 amino acids. The V and J ends lost 6 bases and 0 bases respectively, with 17 bases between them. The CDR3: CASSWGDRRVNTEAFF. CDR3 sequence (DNA): TGTGCCAGCAGTTGGGGCGACCGAAGGGTGAACACTGAAGCTTTCTTT.

This clonotype was counted ten times or more. The V and J genes are TRBV4-1 and TRBJ1-5; D gene uncertain. The CDR3 is made up of 12 amino acids. CDR1 is MGHRA, CDR2 YSYEKL, per germline. V lost 3 bases, J lost 8 bases, and 8 bases lay in between. The CDR3 DNA sequence: TGCGCCAGCAGCCAGGGAAGTAAGCCCCAGCATTTT. Protein sequence: CASSQGSKPQHF.